Listed below are T cell receptor beta chains from one sample, sequenced in a study of blood T cells in healthy people across ages. TCRdb re-analysed the 5' RACE reads in MiXCR, keeping a single row per CDR3 protein. The table has about 1.4 million distinct CDR3 sequences, roughly 64% seen once. Sequenced input: blood. The receptors shown here come from a man between 18 and 29 years old in good health. CDR3s leave out the opening cysteine and the closing phenylalanine or tryptophan. Each record gives: CDR3 length, V gene, clone size, CDR3 protein. Clone size is not always given. Where it is, it says once, few, many or a class for expanded clones.

CDR3 length: 14; V gene: TRBV3-1; clone size: NA; CDR3 protein: ASSQDIGRASYGYT
CDR3 length: 13; V gene: TRBV5-6; clone size: few; CDR3 protein: ASRPGGVSTDTQY
CDR3 length: 12; V gene: TRBV29-1; clone size: NA; CDR3 protein: SVSRGLDTDTQY
CDR3 length: 12; V gene: TRBV25-1; clone size: NA; CDR3 protein: ASMSGPPTDTQY
CDR3 length: 15; V gene: TRBV20-1; clone size: once; CDR3 protein: SARDLRGRIVYNEQF
CDR3 length: 12; V gene: TRBV20-1; clone size: NA; CDR3 protein: SARPRDFAYEQY
CDR3 length: 10; V gene: TRBV5-6; clone size: NA; CDR3 protein: ASSLTTTEQF
CDR3 length: 16; V gene: TRBV3-1; clone size: NA; CDR3 protein: ASSRYIRGDFNYNEQF
CDR3 length: 13; V gene: TRBV6-2/TRBV6-3; clone size: NA; CDR3 protein: ASMVPDSGNYGYT
CDR3 length: 14; V gene: TRBV12-3/TRBV12-4; clone size: few; CDR3 protein: ASSWTGTGVTGELF